The entry that follows covers one T cell receptor (beta chain) sequence. The CDR3 loop spans 15 amino acids. With V trimmed by 5 bases and J by 1 base, 3 bases remained unmatched. The germline V gene encodes CDR1 SGHTA and CDR2 FQGNSA. The primer mix had 60 Vbeta and 13 Jbeta primers. Libraries were prepared by immunoSEQ multiplex PCR; TCRdb keeps only in-frame clonotypes and omits some of them. This sample has roughly 100,000 clones, with around 60% found just once. The data derive from a study of cytomegalovirus exposure and HLA in healthy donors. The chain joins TRBV7-2 to TRBJ2-2; 8 positions match TRBD1. The sequencing input was PBMCs. The sequence derives from a woman between 50 and 59 years old in good health and CMV-seronegative. The CDR3 DNA reads as TGTGCCAGCAGCCGGACAGGGTTGAACACCGGGGAGCTGTTTTTT. Residues: CASSRTGLNTGELFF. The whole variable domain, remainder taken from reference TRBV7-2 and TRBJ2-2, is GAGVSQSPSNKVTEKGKDVELRCDPISGHTALYWYRQSLGQGLEFLIYFQGNSAPDKSGLPSDRFSAERTGGSVSTLTIQRTQQEDSAVYLCASSRTGLNTGELFFGEGSRLTVL.